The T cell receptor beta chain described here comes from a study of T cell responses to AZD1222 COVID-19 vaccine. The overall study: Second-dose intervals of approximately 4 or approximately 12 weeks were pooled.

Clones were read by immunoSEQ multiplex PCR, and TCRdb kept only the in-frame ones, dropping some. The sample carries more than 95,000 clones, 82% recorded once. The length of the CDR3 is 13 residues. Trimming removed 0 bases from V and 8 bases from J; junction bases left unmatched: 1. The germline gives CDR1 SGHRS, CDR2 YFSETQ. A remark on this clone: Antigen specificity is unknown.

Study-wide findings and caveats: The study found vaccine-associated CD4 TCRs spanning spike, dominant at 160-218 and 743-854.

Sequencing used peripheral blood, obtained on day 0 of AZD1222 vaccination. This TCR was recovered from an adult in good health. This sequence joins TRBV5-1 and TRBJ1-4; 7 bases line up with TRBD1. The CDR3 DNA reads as TGCGCCAGCAGCTTGGCCAGGGGGGAAAAACTGTTTTTT. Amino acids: CASSLARGEKLFF. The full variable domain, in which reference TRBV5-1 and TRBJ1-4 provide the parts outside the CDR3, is KAGVTQTPRYLIKTRGQQVTLSCSPISGHRSVSWYQQTPGQGLQFLFEYFSETQRNKGNFPGRFSGRQFSNSRSEMNVSTLELGDSALYLCASSLARGEKLFFGSGTQLSVL.